This TCR beta chain is drawn from a study of Ad26.COV2.S vaccination and SARS-CoV-2 variants listed by TCRdb under 2021. As for the study more broadly: Vaccine-arm donors came from COV1001, a multicentre, randomized, double-blind, placebo-controlled phase I-IIa trial of Ad26.COV2.S in healthy adults. The TCR-sequenced set comprised around 30 samples: around 20 Ad26.COV2.S vaccine recipients, 5 placebo recipients and 8 SARS-CoV-2 convalescent individuals. Ad26.COV2.S was administered intramuscularly at 5 x 10^10 or 1 x 10^11 viral particles, either as a single shot or as two shots given 56 days apart. Trial participants were randomized into five groups of five: low-dose or high-dose Ad26.COV2.S given once or twice, or placebo on both occasions. The specificity and breadth of SARS-CoV-2-reactive T cell receptors after Ad26.COV2.S vaccination were assessed by TCRbeta repertoire sequencing. Throughout the experiments and outcome assessment, investigators stayed blinded to trial group allocation. Broad study findings and their caveats: The study was not powered for comparison of responses between vaccine doses or regimens. Spike-specific TCR breadth was higher in Ad26.COV2.S recipients than in placebo recipients (P = 0.0014). After vaccination, spike-specific CD8+ and CD4+ T cell responses were reported to show substantial breadth. Comparable non-spike TCR breadth was observed between vaccine and placebo recipients, consistent with only spike being contained in the vaccine. It was noted by the authors that total T cell responses may have been underestimated by the TCR breadth and depth analyses.

The immunoSEQ Assay was used to sequence TCRbeta CDR3 regions. After extraction, genomic DNA underwent amplification by bias-controlled multiplex PCR, followed by high-throughput sequencing. The paper's data handling went like this. Collapsing and filtering of sequences were performed to quantify the absolute abundance of each unique TCRbeta CDR3 region. Usable DNA was measured by amplifying reference genes present in all nucleated cells, and TCRbeta template counts were normalized to that usable DNA to estimate T cell fraction. Repertoire TCRs were annotated as SARS-CoV-2-specific when V gene, CDR3 amino acid sequence and J gene were exactly matched to a known reactive TCR set. MIRA supplied the reference SARS-CoV-2 TCR set, which was filtered for enrichment in COVID-19-positive ImmuneCODE repertoires so that public or cross-reactive TCRs were removed. Based on the MIRA antigens, annotated TCRs were further analysed at the level of specific ORF or position within ORF. Breadth was defined as annotated unique rearrangements over total unique productive rearrangements; depth was the summed frequency of those rearrangements. Two-sided Wilcoxon rank-sum tests were used to compare TCR breadth between groups. This is the immuneACCESS table as TCRdb keeps it, with only in-frame sequences that have V and J called. A part of the clones is gone; compared with another copy, unresolved V genes explain less than half, and the rest is unexplained. V and J calls and clone size are those listed in that table; D and trimming were worked out from the DNA. This sample lists 430,000 or so clones; about 88% were detected once. The leading ten clones occupy about 2.7% of the sample.

The label giving this sample's treatment or condition can be read as: some 20 received Ad26.COV2.S at low or high dose, single or two shots; 5 received placebo; per-sample allocation not given. For vaccine and placebo recipients, the sequenced repertoires came from samples collected on day 63 after the first injection. In Cohort 1b, about 27 adults aged 18-55 years were enrolled at a single site in Boston, USA, between 29 July and 7 August 2020. As a vaccine, Ad26.COV2.S was a replication-incompetent adenovirus type 26 vector that expressed a prefusion-stabilized SARS-CoV-2 spike protein derived from the original Wuhan strain. Details on this clone: The antigen it binds to is not known. Qualities for individual bases were not recorded, and no much larger clone is one base off.

The clonotype originates from a person between 18 and 59 years old who received the Ad26.COV2.S COVID-19 vaccine or a placebo. Specimen: peripheral blood, collected in a trial of Ad26.COV2.S vaccine versus placebo.

The CDR3 loop reads CASSQERGDQPQHF. The nucleotide sequence is given as TGTGCCAGCAGCCAAGAACGGGGGGATCAGCCCCAGCATTTT. The V and J segments used are TRBV3-1 (or the pseudogene TRBV3-2) and TRBJ1-5, with TRBD1 as a weak D call on 5 bases. From the germline V gene (reference sequence), CDR1 is LGHDT and CDR2 is YNNKEL. CDR3 length: 14 amino acids, cysteine to phenylalanine. The entry retains the CDR3 DNA only, 42 bases that are in frame from base 1. V lost 0 bases and J lost 5 bases; the stretch between them is 8 bases long.